This T cell receptor beta chain derives from a study of a mutant IDH1 vaccine in newly diagnosed glioma. Time point in this sample: week 11, during vaccination. Every vaccination contained 300 ug of the mutant IDH1 20-mer peptide and was paired with topical imiquimod. New astrocytomas of WHO grade 3 or 4 that were IDH1-mutant and ATRX-lost were found in the donors. The CDR3 contains 14 residues. Germline V gene sequence: CDR1 SGHTA, CDR2 FQGNSA. V was pared by 5 bases and J by 0 bases, with 8 bases between. Data came from immunoSEQ multiplex PCR; TCRdb stores just in-frame clones and leaves some out. Of 100,000 to 150,000 clones listed, 80% are singletons. Worth noting for this clone: Antigen unknown.

This chain links TRBV7-2 with TRBJ1-3, with a weak D call TRBD1 (6 bases). The source of this sequence is a man in his forties with glioma. Sample: PBMCs, taken from a glioma patient whose treatment included an IDH1 peptide vaccine. The CDR3: CASSMDSSGNTIYF. Written as DNA, the CDR3 is TGTGCCAGCAGCATGGACAGCTCTGGAAACACCATATATTTT.